This T cell receptor beta chain was sequenced during a study of T cell repertoires in cytomegalovirus infection. A single record per CDR3 protein comes from TCRdb applying MiXCR to the reads. The sample yields hundreds of thousands of distinct CDR3 sequences, 35% seen once. This clonotype was detected a few times. CDR3 size: 13 residues. V was pared by 10 bases and J by 5 bases, with 16 bases between. Germline CDR1 and CDR2: ENHRY and SYGVKD. The receptor comes from a human donor in good health (CMV status not recorded). Some clones in this sample may be carry-over from other donors' samples. The gene calls are TRBV10-3 and TRBJ2-3, with D tentatively TRBD2 (5 bases). Material for sequencing was PBMCs. The CDR3: CANQRTSGDTQYF. The CDR3, as DNA: TGTGCCAACCAGCGAACCAGCGGAGATACGCAGTATTTT.